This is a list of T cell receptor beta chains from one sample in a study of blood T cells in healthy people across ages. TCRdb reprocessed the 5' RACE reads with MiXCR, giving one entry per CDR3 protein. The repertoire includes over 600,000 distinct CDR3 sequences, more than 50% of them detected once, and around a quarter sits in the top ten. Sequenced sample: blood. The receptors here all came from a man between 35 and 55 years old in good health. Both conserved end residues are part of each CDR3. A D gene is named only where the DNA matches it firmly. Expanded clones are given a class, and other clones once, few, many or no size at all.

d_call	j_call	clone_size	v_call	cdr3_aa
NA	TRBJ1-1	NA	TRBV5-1	CASRARERDTEAFF
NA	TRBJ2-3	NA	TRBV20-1	CSAKPGPSTDTQYF
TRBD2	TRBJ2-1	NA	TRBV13	CASSSKSRLAGDEQFF
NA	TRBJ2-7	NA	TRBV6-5	CASRIAATDLNYEQYF
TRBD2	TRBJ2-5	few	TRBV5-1	CASRLAGDQETQYF
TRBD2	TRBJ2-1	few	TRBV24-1	CATSDFTGTSGGASFFDEQFF
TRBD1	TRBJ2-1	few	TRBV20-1	CSPNTRGDSSYNEQFF
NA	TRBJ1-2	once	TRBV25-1	CASSGTPLTNYGYTF
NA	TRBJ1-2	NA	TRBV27	CDSSLWSGVSYGYTF
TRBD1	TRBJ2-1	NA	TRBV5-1	CASSPDRARTYNEQFF
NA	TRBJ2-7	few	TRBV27	CASRPGTAPYEQYF
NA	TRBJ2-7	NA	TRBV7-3	CASSVGGRTYEQYF